The 17 T cell receptor beta chains in this list originate from one sample, sequenced in a study of identifying expanded T cells in peripheral blood. Sequencing was performed with immunoSEQ multiplex PCR; in TCRdb, only in-frame clones are kept and a portion is missing. The sample contains 100,000 to 110,000 clones, 80% to 90% of which appear only once. The specimen sequenced was blood. The receptors shown here come from a person aged 18-70 years in good health.

This chain connects TRBV19 to TRBJ2-1, with D possibly TRBD1 on 5 matching bases. CDR3 length equals 12 residues. Per the germline V gene, CDR1 is LNHDA and CDR2 is SQIVND (reference sequence). The V and J ends lost 3 bases and 7 bases respectively, with 7 bases between them. CDR3 nucleotide sequence: TGTGCCAGTAGTATCCAGGGAAATGAGCAGTTCTTC. It codes for CASSIQGNEQFF.

This sequence joins TRBV29-1 and TRBJ2-7; D is possibly TRBD2 (5 bases). In germline, CDR1 is SQVTM, CDR2 ANQGSEA. V was cut by 4 bases and J by 0 bases, with 10 bases left in between. There are 13 residues in the CDR3. The CDR3: CSVAGGSSYEQYF. The CDR3 DNA sequence: TGCAGCGTTGCGGGCGGGTCCTCCTACGAGCAGTACTTC.

The chain employs TRBV19 and TRBJ1-5; 8 bases are a match to TRBD1. This CDR3 is built from 17 residues. V was pared by 7 bases and J by 11 bases, with 22 bases of the junction left unmatched. In germline, CDR1 is LNHDA, CDR2 SQIVND (reference sequence). The CDR3 region is CASTLRGAGGPNLAQHF. The CDR3 DNA is TGTGCCAGTACCTTACGCGGGGCAGGGGGCCCCAATTTGGCCCAGCATTTT.

The V and J genes are TRBV11-2 and TRBJ2-3; D gene ambiguous. In germline, CDR1 is SGHAT, CDR2 FQNNGV. The CDR3 is 14 amino acids. The ends were cut back, 1 base at V and 1 base at J, with 6 bases in the middle. The CDR3 protein is CASSLVPGTDTQYF. In nucleotides, the CDR3 is TGTGCCAGCAGCTTAGTCCCCGGCACAGATACGCAGTATTTT. The whole variable domain, filled in from reference TRBV11-2 and TRBJ2-3, reads EAGVAQSPRYKIIEKRQSVAFWCNPISGHATLYWYQQILGQGPKLLIQFQNNGVVDDSQLPKDRFSAERLKGVDSTLKIQPAKLEDSAVYLCASSLVPGTDTQYFGPGTRLTVL.

This clone appeared a single time. V is TRBV5-1 and J is TRBJ1-1; D may be TRBD1 (6 bases). This CDR3 comprises 14 residues. Trimming took off 0 bases at V and 2 bases at J, with 8 bases between the two ends. Per germline, CDR1 SGHRS and CDR2 YFSETQ. The CDR3 is CASSLGDTNTEAFF. DNA for the CDR3: TGCGCCAGCAGCTTGGGGGACACAAACACTGAAGCTTTCTTT.

The rearrangement joins TRBV27 to TRBJ1-5; D might be TRBD1 (6 bases). This CDR3 region has 14 residues. Germline V gene lookup returns CDR1 MNHEY and CDR2 SMNVEV (reference sequence). V shed 5 bases and J shed 4 bases, with 12 bases lying between them. CDR3 sequence: CASSPGTPNQPQHF. The CDR3 DNA is TGTGCCAGCAGTCCCGGGACACCAAATCAGCCCCAGCATTTT.

This clone was found many times. The CDR3 here is CASSLFQDSYGYTF. In nucleotides, the CDR3 is TGTGCCAGCAGCTTATTTCAGGACAGCTATGGCTACACCTTC. The chain has TRBV7-9 and TRBJ1-2; D possibly corresponds to TRBD1 (6 bases). Per the germline V gene, CDR1 is SEHNR and CDR2 is FQNEAQ (reference sequence). The CDR3 sequence is 14 residues long. Between the trimmed V and J ends, which lost 2 bases and 4 bases, there was a span of 11 bases.

In DNA form, the CDR3 reads TGTGCCAGCAGCTTAGCGTTCAGGTCGGAGGGCTACACCTTC. This encodes CASSLAFRSEGYTF. The chain combines TRBV7-9 with TRBJ1-2; D remains ambiguous. Germline values: CDR1 SEHNR, CDR2 FQNEAQ (reference sequence). Trimming removed 0 bases at V and 8 bases at J, with 13 bases between. The CDR3 sequence is 14 residues long.

For this clone: This same CDR3 is encoded by further DNA sequences in the sample. This chain connects TRBV6-1 to TRBJ1-1; D not resolved. The length of the CDR3 is 14 residues. The ends were cut back, 5 bases at V and 0 bases at J, with 10 bases in the middle. In germline, CDR1 is MNHNS, CDR2 SASEGT. CDR3 in amino acids: CASSLRGVNTEAFF. CDR3 coding DNA: TGTGCCAGCAGTCTCCGCGGGGTGAACACTGAAGCTTTCTTT.

This sequence joins TRBV7-2 and TRBJ1-2; no definite D call. The V end was cut by 2 bases, the J end by 2 bases, with 9 bases between. The CDR3 consists of 14 residues. Germline V gene data show CDR1 as SGHTA and CDR2 as FQGNSA. The CDR3, as DNA: TGTGCCAGCAGCTTATTGGGCAAGAACTATGGCTACACCTTC. This sequence encodes CASSLLGKNYGYTF. Full variable domain (missing parts from reference TRBV7-2 and TRBJ1-2): GAGVSQSPSNKVTEKGKDVELRCDPISGHTALYWYRQSLGQGLEFLIYFQGNSAPDKSGLPSDRFSAERTGGSVSTLTIQRTQQEDSAVYLCASSLLGKNYGYTFGSGTRLTVV.

The rearrangement links TRBV5-1 to TRBJ2-2; D perhaps matches TRBD2 (6 bases). The CDR3 is made up of 17 amino acids. Trimming left V 1 base short and J 0 bases short, with 13 bases between. CDR1 SGHRS and CDR2 YFSETQ come from the germline V gene. CDR3 in DNA: TGCGCCAGCAGCTTGCGCGGGGATGTCCCGAACACCGGGGAGCTGTTTTTT. Translating gives CASSLRGDVPNTGELFF.

The genes are TRBV27 and TRBJ1-6; D is unresolved. The CDR3 spans 13 residues. Germline assignment: CDR1 MNHEY and CDR2 SMNVEV (reference sequence). Trimming took off 11 bases at V and 8 bases at J, with 16 bases between the two ends. CDR3 nucleotides: TGTGCCGCGGCCCGGGTTTTAGATTCACCCCTCCACTTT. This codes for CAAARVLDSPLHF.

The chain links TRBV6-5 to TRBJ1-4, with 7 bases fitting TRBD1. This CDR3 region has 14 residues. The V segment lost 5 bases and the J segment 6 bases; nucleotides outside the gene matches: 6. Looked up from germline, CDR1 is MNHEY and CDR2 is SVGAGI. The CDR3 loop reads CASSRTGEDEKLFF. CDR3 coding DNA: TGTGCCAGCAGTCGTACAGGGGAGGATGAAAAACTGTTTTTT.

The rearrangement joins TRBV18 to TRBJ1-1, with a possible D match to TRBD1 (5 bases). The CDR3 spans 14 residues. CDR1 is KGHSH, CDR2 LQKENI, per germline. Trimming cost V 0 bases and J 3 bases, with 8 bases left between them. The CDR3 spells CASSPPRGHTEAFF. In nucleotides, the CDR3 is TGTGCCAGCTCACCACCAAGGGGACACACTGAAGCTTTCTTT.

This chain links TRBV6-6 with TRBJ2-1; perhaps TRBD2 as D (5 bases). The CDR3 is 13 residues long. The V end lost 0 bases, the J end lost 12 bases, and 12 bases lay between the germline ends. Germline V CDR1 and CDR2: MNHNY, SVGAGI (reference sequence). The CDR3 protein is CASSYSPAGGQFF. CDR3 DNA: TGTGCCAGCAGTTACTCCCCGGCGGGTGGGCAGTTCTTC.

The rearrangement uses TRBV5-5 and TRBJ2-7, with TRBD1 matching over 7 bases. CDR3 size: 15 residues. The V gene's germline CDR1 is SGHKS and CDR2 YYEKEE (reference sequence). J gave up 0 bases and V 4 bases, and 7 bases lay outside the gene matches. CDR3 bases: TGTGCCAGCAGCCTCACCGGGACAGCCTCCTACGAGCAGTACTTC. This codes for CASSLTGTASYEQYF. The full variable domain, with the rest looked up from reference TRBV5-5 and TRBJ2-7, is DAGVTQSPTHLIKTRGQQVTLRCSPISGHKSVSWYQQVLGQGPQFIFQYYEKEERGRGNFPDRFSARQFPNYSSELNVNALLLGDSALYLCASSLTGTASYEQYFGPGTRLTVT.

This clone was detected only once. The CDR3 nucleotides read TGTGCCAGCAGCCCCCAGCGGGAGACAGATACGCAGTATTTT. Translation: CASSPQRETDTQYF. This chain connects TRBV14 to TRBJ2-3; 8 bases align to TRBD2. The ends lost 4 bases at V and 3 bases at J; junction bases unmatched: 3. Germline loops: CDR1 SGHDN, CDR2 FVKESK. This CDR3 contains 14 residues.